This T cell receptor (beta chain) was found in a study of cytomegalovirus exposure and HLA in healthy donors. Broader study findings: Presence/absence analyses assumed roughly uniform sequencing depth across donors, which may not hold. Analyzed later, most CMV-associated TCR beta chains appeared HLA-restricted. CMV serostatus was the only recorded immune exposure for donors.

The CDR3 consists of 8 residues. From germline, CDR1 is GTSNPN and CDR2 SVGIG (reference sequence). V was cut by 5 bases and J by 13 bases, with 8 bases left in between. For this clone: Antigen specificity is unknown.

With 60 Vbeta and 13 Jbeta primers, the PCR was carried out. Sequenced by immunoSEQ multiplex PCR; TCRdb stores in-frame clones only, minus some. The sample carries 100,000 to 130,000 clones, over 70% recorded once. The TCR originated in a man in his thirties or forties in good health and CMV-seronegative. Sequenced sample: PBMCs. The chain links TRBV30 to TRBJ1-2; perhaps TRBD1 as D (5 bases). For the CDR3, the DNA is TGTGCCTGGGGGGGGAGCACCTTC. This translates into CAWGGSTF.